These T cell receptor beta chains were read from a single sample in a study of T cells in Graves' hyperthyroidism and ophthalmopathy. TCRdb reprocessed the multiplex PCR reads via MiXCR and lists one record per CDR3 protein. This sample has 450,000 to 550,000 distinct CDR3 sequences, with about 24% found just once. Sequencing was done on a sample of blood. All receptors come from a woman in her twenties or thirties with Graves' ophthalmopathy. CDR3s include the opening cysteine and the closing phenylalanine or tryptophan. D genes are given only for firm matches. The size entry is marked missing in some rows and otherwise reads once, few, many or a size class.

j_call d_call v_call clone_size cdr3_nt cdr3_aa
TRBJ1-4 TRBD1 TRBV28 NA TGTGCCAGCAGTTCGTCCCGGGACAGTGAAAAACTGTTTTTT CASSSSRDSEKLFF
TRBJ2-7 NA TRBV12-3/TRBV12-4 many TGTGCCAGCAGTCCTGGACACGTCTCCGCCGAGCAGTACTTC CASSPGHVSAEQYF
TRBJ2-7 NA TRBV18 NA TGTGCCAGCTCACCACCTTCGACAGACGAGCAGTACTTC CASSPPSTDEQYF
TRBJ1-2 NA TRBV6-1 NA TGTGCCAGCGGTGAAGGATCGGCAGGGAATTATGGCTACACCTTC CASGEGSAGNYGYTF
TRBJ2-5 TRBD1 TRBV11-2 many TGTGCCAGCAGCCCCATGGACAGGGGAGAAGAGACCCAGTACTTC CASSPMDRGEETQYF
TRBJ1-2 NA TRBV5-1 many TGCGCCAGCAGCTTGGCGGGAAGGGCCCTCTACACCTTC CASSLAGRALYTF
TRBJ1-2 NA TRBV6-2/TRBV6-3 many TGTGCCAGCAGTTACCCCGGTATCAACTATGGCTACACCTTC CASSYPGINYGYTF
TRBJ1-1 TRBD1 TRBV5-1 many TGCGCCAGCAGCTTGGATGGGACAGGGGGCGCTGAGGGAGCTTTCTTT CASSLDGTGGAEGAFF
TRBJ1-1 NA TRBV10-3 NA TGTGCCAGCAGTCCAGGGGACTTACTGATGAACACTGAAGCTTTCTTT CASSPGDLLMNTEAFF
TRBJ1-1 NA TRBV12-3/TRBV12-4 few TGTGCCAGCAGTCTCTTCGGCACTGAAGCTTTCTTT CASSLFGTEAFF
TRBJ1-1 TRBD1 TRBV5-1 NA TGCGCCAGCAGCGATGGGACAGGGTCTGGGACTGAAGCTTTCTTT CASSDGTGSGTEAFF
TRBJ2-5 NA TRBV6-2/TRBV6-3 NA TGTGCCAGCAGTTTTGTAAGGTTTATGGAAGAGACCCAGTACTTC CASSFVRFMEETQYF
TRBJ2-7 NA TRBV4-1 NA TGCGCCAGCAGCCAGCCAGGGATTAACGAGCAGTACTTC CASSQPGINEQYF
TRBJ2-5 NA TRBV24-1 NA TGTGTCACCAGTGAGGCGGGAATAGAGACCCAGTACTTC CVTSEAGIETQYF
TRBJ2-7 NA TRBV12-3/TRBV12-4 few TGTGCCAGCAGTTGGCCGGGATTAATCCACGAGCAGTACTTC CASSWPGLIHEQYF
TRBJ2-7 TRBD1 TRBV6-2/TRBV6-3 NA TGTGCCAGCAGATTGGAGGGACAGGGAAGGTACGAGCAGTACTTC CASRLEGQGRYEQYF
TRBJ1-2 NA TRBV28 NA TGTGCCAGCAGACCTATCCGACAGGAGGCCTATGGCTACACCTTC CASRPIRQEAYGYTF
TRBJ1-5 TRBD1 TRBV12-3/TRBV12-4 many TGTGCCAGCAGCTTCGGACAGGGGTACCAGCCCCAGCATTTT CASSFGQGYQPQHF
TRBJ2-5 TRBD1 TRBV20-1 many TGCAGTGCTAGAGACCTAACAAACAGGGGCAAAGAGACCCAGTACTTC CSARDLTNRGKETQYF
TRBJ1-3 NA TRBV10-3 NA TGTGCCATCAGTGGGACCAGCTCTGGAAACACCATATATTTT CAISGTSSGNTIYF
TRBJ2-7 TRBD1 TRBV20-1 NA TGCAGTGCTGTCTGGGGACAGGGAACCTACGAGCAGTACTTC CSAVWGQGTYEQYF
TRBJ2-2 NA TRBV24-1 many TGTGCCACCAGTGATTTGTGGCCAGGGACGCCCGGGGAGCTGTTTTTT CATSDLWPGTPGELFF
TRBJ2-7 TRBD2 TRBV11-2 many TGTGCCAGCAGCTCGGGACTAGCCGACTACGAGCAGTACTTC CASSSGLADYEQYF
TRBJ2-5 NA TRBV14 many TGTGCCAGCGGGGGGAGAGTGACCCAGTACTTC CASGGRVTQYF
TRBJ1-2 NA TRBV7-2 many TGTGCCAGCAGCTTAGACGCAGAAACTAACTATGGCTACACCTTC CASSLDAETNYGYTF
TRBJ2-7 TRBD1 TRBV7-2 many TGTGCCAGCAGCCCATCGACAGGGTTCTCCTACGAGCAGTACTTC CASSPSTGFSYEQYF
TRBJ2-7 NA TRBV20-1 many TGCAGTGCTAGAGACGTCCGGGGATCCTACGAGCAGTACTTC CSARDVRGSYEQYF